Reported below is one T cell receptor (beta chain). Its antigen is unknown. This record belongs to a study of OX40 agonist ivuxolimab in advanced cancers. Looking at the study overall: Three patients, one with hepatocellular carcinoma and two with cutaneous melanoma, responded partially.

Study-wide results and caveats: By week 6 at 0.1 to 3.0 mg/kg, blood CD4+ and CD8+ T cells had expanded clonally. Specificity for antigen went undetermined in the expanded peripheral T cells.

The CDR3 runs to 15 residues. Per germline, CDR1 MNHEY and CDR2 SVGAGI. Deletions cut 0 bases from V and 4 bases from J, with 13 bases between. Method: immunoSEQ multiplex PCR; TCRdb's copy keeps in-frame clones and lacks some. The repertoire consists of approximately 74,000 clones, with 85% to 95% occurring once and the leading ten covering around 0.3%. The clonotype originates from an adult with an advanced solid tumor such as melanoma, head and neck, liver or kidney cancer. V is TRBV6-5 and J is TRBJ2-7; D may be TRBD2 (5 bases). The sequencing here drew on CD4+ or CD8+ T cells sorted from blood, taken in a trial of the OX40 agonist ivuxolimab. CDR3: CASSYSEAYGYEQYF. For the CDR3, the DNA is TGTGCCAGCAGTTACTCGGAGGCATATGGGTACGAGCAGTACTTC.